These T cell receptor beta chains were read from a single sample in a study of blood T cell repertoires in COVID-19. Repertoires were generated with immunoSEQ multiplex PCR, while TCRdb's copy carries only in-frame clones and drops some. The sample comprises about 120,000 clones, approximately 90% of which are singletons, and 3.5% to 5% rests with the top ten. Sequencing was performed on peripheral blood. Source of these receptors: a man in his forties or fifties with acute or convalescent COVID-19. The CDR3 runs from the conserved cysteine through the conserved F or W. D genes are given only for firm matches. Not every row has a clone size; where given, it reads once, few, many or a size class.

size	J	V	D	CDR3	DNA
.	TRBJ2-1	TRBV27	.	CASSLEQPNEQFF	TGTGCCAGCAGTTTAGAACAGCCCAATGAGCAGTTCTTC
.	TRBJ2-2	TRBV6-2/TRBV6-3	TRBD2	CASSPRRGAKGTGELFF	TGTGCCAGCAGCCCTCGGCGGGGGGCAAAGGGAACCGGGGAGCTGTTTTTT
.	TRBJ1-6	TRBV11-2	.	CASSLSGTTSNSPLHF	TGTGCCAGCAGCCTCTCCGGGACAACGAGTAATTCACCCCTCCACTTT
many	TRBJ2-2	TRBV3-1/TRBV3-2	TRBD1	CASSQDGWAGGALGTGELFF	TGTGCCAGCAGCCAAGATGGGTGGGCAGGGGGCGCGTTGGGCACCGGGGAGCTGTTTTTT
.	TRBJ2-1	TRBV11-3	TRBD2	CASSFSSGGYNEQFF	TGTGCCAGCAGCTTCTCTAGCGGAGGGTACAATGAGCAGTTCTTC
.	TRBJ2-7	TRBV13	.	CASSFRTLPSYEQYF	TGTGCCAGCAGCTTCAGGACACTGCCCTCCTACGAGCAGTACTTC
.	TRBJ1-1	TRBV10-2	TRBD1	CASSLGQKNTEAFF	TGCGCCAGCAGCTTGGGACAGAAGAACACTGAAGCTTTCTTT
.	TRBJ2-3	TRBV24-1	TRBD1	CATSEAGTGRFADTQYF	TGTGCCACCAGTGAAGCCGGGACAGGGAGGTTCGCAGATACGCAGTATTTT
.	TRBJ1-2	TRBV5-1	TRBD1	CASSLSGGGNYGYTF	TGCGCCAGCAGCCTTTCAGGGGGCGGCAACTATGGCTACACCTTC
.	TRBJ1-2	TRBV4-2	.	CASSQAPLRGVGLAVYGYTF	TGTGCCAGCAGCCAAGCTCCACTCAGGGGTGTAGGCCTCGCCGTCTATGGCTACACCTTC
.	TRBJ2-3	TRBV6-5	.	CASSYRVGGLADTQYF	TGTGCCAGCAGCTACCGTGTGGGGGGTCTAGCAGATACGCAGTATTTT
.	TRBJ1-2	TRBV4-3	.	CASSQDLGRDNYGYTF	TGCGCCAGCAGCCAAGACTTAGGCAGGGATAACTATGGCTACACCTTC
.	TRBJ1-1	TRBV5-6	.	CASSHPDGMSEAFF	TGTGCCAGCAGCCATCCTGACGGGATGTCTGAAGCTTTCTTT
.	TRBJ2-1	TRBV5-4	TRBD2	CASSLDPSGGANEQFF	TGTGCCAGCAGCTTGGATCCTAGCGGGGGGGCCAATGAGCAGTTCTTC